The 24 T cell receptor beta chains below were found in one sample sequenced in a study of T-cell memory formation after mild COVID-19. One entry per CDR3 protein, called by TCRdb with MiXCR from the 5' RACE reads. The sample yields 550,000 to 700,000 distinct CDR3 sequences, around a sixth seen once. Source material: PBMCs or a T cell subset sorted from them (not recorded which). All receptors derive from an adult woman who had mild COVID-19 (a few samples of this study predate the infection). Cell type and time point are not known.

CDR3 sequence reads: CAWRGVRRETQYF. Written as DNA, the CDR3 is TGTGCCTGGAGGGGTGTACGGCGGGAGACCCAGTACTTC. The rearrangement uses TRBV30 and TRBJ2-5; D ambiguous. Trimming removed 3 bases at V and 5 bases at J, with 13 bases between. Germline V lookup: CDR1 GTSNPN, CDR2 SVGIG (reference sequence). The CDR3 runs 13 residues.

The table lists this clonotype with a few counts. DNA of the CDR3: TGTGCCAGCAGTTTAGCGGGAGGGCCCCTTAATGAGCAGTTCTTC. Translated: CASSLAGGPLNEQFF. The genes are TRBV12-3 or TRBV12-4 and TRBJ2-1, with 7 bases aligning to TRBD2. The CDR3 has 15 amino acids. J lost 7 bases, V lost 0 bases, and 6 bases had no gene match.

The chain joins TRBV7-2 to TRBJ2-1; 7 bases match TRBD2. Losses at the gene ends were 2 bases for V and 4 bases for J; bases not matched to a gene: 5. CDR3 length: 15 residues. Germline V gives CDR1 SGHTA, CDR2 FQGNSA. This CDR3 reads CASSLPGRSYNEQFF. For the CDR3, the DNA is TGTGCCAGCAGCTTACCCGGGAGGTCTTACAATGAGCAGTTCTTC.

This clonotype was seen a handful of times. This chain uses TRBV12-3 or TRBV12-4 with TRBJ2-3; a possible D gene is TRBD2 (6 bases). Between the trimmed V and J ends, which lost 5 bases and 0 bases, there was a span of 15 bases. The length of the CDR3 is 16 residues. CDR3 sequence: CASSRPLADSTDTQYF. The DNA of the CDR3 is TGTGCCAGCAGTCGCCCACTAGCAGATAGCACAGATACGCAGTATTTT.

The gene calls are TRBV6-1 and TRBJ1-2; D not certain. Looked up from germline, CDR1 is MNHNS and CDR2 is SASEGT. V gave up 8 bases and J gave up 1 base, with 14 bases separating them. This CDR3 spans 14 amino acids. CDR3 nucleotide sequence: TGTGCCAGCCAGGAGGCTCCCTATAACTATGGCTACACCTTC. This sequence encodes CASQEAPYNYGYTF.

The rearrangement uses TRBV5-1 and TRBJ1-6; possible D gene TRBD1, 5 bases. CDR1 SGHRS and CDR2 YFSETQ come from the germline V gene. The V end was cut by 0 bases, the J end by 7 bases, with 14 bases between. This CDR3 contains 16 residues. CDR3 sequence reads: CASSLVGGTLNSPLHF. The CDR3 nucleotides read TGCGCCAGCAGCTTGGTTGGGGGGACGTTAAATTCACCCCTCCACTTT.

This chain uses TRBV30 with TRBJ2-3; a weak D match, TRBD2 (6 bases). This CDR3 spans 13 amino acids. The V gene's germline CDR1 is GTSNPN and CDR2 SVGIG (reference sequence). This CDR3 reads CAGTRGRTDTQYF. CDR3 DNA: TGTGCTGGGACGCGGGGTAGAACAGATACGCAGTATTTT.

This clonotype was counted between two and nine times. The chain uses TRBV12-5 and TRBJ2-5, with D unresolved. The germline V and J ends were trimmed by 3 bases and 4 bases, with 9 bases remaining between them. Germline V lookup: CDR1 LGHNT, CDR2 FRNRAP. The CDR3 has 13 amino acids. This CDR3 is CASGFLDLETQYF. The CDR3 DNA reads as TGTGCTAGTGGTTTCTTAGACCTAGAGACCCAGTACTTC.

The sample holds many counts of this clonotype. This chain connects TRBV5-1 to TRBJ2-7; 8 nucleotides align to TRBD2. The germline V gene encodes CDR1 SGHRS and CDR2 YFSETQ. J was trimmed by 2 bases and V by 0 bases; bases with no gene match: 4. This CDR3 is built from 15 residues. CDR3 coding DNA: TGCGCCAGCAGCTTGGCCGTGGGACTAGCCTACGAGCAGTACTTC. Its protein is CASSLAVGLAYEQYF.

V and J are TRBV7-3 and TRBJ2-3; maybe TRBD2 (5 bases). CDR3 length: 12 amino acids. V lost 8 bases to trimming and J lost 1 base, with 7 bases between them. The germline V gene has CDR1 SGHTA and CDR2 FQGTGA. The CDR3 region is CASRGRTDTQYF. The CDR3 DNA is TGTGCCAGCCGGGGTCGCACAGATACGCAGTATTTT.

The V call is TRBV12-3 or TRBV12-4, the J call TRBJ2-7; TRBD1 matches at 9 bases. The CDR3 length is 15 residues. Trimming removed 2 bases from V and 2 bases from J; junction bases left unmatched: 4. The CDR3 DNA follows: TGTGCCAGCAGTTTATTTGGGACAGGGACCTACGAGCAGTACTTC. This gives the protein CASSLFGTGTYEQYF.

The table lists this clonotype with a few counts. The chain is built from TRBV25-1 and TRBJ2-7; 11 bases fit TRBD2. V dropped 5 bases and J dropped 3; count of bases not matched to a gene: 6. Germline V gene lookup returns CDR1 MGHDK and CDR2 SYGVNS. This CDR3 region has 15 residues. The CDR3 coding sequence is TGTGCCAGCAGTTCGCCAGGGACTAGCGGCTACGAGCAGTACTTC. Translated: CASSSPGTSGYEQYF.

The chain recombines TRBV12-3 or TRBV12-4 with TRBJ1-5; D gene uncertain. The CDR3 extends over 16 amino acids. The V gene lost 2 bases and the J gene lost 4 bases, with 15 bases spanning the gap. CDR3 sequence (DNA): TGTGCCAGCAGTTTAAGTGTCGGTTGGGGAAATCAGCCCCAGCATTTT. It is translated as CASSLSVGWGNQPQHF.

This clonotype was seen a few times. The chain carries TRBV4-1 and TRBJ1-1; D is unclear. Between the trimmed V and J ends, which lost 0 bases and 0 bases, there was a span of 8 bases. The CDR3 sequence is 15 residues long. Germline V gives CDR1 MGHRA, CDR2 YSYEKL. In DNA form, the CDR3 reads TGCGCCAGCAGCCAAGAGGAACTTTTGAACACTGAAGCTTTCTTT. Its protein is CASSQEELLNTEAFF.

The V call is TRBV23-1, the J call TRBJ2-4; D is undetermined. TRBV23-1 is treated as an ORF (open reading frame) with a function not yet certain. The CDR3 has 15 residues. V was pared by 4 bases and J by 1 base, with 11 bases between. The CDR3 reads CASSLLPGAKNIQYF. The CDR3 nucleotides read TGCGCCAGCAGTCTTCTTCCCGGGGCCAAAAACATTCAGTACTTC.

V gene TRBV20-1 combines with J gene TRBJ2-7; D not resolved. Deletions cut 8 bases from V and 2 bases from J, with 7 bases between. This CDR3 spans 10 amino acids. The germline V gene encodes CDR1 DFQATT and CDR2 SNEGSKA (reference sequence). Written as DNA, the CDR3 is TGCAGTCCCTCAACCTACGAGCAGTACTTC. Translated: CSPSTYEQYF.

This CDR3 reads CSASPAGTSGWSTGELFF. CDR3 DNA sequence: TGCAGTGCTAGTCCAGCCGGGACTAGCGGATGGAGCACCGGGGAGCTGTTTTTT. The rearrangement links TRBV20-1 to TRBJ2-2, with 11 bases fitting TRBD2. The CDR3 consists of 18 residues. Germline assignment: CDR1 DFQATT and CDR2 SNEGSKA (reference sequence). Trimming removed 3 bases from V and 4 bases from J; junction bases left unmatched: 13.

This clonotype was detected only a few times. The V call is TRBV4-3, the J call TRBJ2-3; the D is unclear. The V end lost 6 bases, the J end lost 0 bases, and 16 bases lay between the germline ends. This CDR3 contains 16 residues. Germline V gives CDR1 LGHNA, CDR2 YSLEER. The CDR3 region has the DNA TGCGCCAGCAGGAGGTCGGCAACCATTAGCACAGATACGCAGTATTTT. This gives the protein CASRRSATISTDTQYF.

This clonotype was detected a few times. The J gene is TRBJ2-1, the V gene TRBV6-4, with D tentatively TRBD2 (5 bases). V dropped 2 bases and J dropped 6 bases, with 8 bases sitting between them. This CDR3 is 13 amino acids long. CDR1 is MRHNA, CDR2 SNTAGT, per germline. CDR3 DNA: TGTGCCAGCAGTGACAGGAGGTTCAATGAGCAGTTCTTC. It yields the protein CASSDRRFNEQFF.

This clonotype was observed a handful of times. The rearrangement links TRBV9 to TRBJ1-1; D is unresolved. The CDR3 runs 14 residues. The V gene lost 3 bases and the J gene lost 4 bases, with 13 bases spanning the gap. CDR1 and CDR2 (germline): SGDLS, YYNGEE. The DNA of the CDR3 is TGTGCCAGCAGCGCCTTTAAGCGGGGCACTGAAGCTTTCTTT. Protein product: CASSAFKRGTEAFF. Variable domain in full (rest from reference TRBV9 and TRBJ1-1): DSGVTQTPKHLITATGQRVTLRCSPRSGDLSVYWYQQSLDQGLQFLIQYYNGEERAKGNILERFSAQQFPDLHSELNLSSLELGDSALYFCASSAFKRGTEAFFGQGTRLTVV.

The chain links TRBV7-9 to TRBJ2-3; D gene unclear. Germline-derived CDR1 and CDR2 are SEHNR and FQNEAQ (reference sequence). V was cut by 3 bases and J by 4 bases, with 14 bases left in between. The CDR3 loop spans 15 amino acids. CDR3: CASSFRRRAADTQYF. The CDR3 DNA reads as TGTGCCAGCAGCTTCAGGAGACGGGCGGCAGATACGCAGTATTTT.

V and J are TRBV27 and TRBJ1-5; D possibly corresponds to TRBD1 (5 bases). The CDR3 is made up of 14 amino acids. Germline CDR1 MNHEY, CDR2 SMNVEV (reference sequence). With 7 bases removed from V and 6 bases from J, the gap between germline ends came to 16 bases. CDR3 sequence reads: CASNALGAGQPQHF. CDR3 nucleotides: TGTGCCAGCAACGCCCTCGGGGCGGGTCAGCCCCAGCATTTT.

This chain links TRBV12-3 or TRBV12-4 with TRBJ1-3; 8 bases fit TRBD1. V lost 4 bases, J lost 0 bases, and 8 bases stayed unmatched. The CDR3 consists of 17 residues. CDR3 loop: CASSSIGTGYSGNTIYF. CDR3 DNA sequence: TGTGCCAGCAGTTCGATCGGGACAGGTTACTCTGGAAACACCATATATTTT.

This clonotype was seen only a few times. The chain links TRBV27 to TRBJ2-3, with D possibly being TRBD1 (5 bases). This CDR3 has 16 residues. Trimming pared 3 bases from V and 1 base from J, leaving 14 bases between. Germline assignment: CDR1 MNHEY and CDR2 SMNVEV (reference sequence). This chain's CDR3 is CASSFYRLGRTDTQYF. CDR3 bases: TGTGCCAGCAGTTTCTACAGGCTCGGACGCACAGATACGCAGTATTTT.